The T cell receptor beta chain under discussion was sequenced for a study of cytomegalovirus exposure and HLA in healthy donors. Study-wide points: Reported performance of the classifier showed diagnosis of cytomegalovirus status with high specificity and sensitivity.

The CDR3 length is 15 residues. Germline V lookup: CDR1 MNHNY, CDR2 SVGAGI (reference sequence). The V and J ends lost 6 bases and 9 bases respectively, with 21 bases between them. About this clone: Its matching antigen is unknown.

Use of 60 Vbeta and 13 Jbeta primers characterized the PCR. Data came from immunoSEQ multiplex PCR; TCRdb stores just in-frame clones and leaves some out. The sample carries roughly 150,000 clones, roughly 82% recorded once. The material sequenced was PBMCs. This receptor was obtained from a woman aged 50 to 60 in good health and CMV-seropositive. V usage is TRBV6-6 and J usage is TRBJ1-5; D is possibly TRBD1 (6 bases). This CDR3 reads CASSPIARDNAPQHF. CDR3 bases: TGTGCCAGCAGCCCAATAGCGAGGGACAATGCGCCCCAGCATTTT.